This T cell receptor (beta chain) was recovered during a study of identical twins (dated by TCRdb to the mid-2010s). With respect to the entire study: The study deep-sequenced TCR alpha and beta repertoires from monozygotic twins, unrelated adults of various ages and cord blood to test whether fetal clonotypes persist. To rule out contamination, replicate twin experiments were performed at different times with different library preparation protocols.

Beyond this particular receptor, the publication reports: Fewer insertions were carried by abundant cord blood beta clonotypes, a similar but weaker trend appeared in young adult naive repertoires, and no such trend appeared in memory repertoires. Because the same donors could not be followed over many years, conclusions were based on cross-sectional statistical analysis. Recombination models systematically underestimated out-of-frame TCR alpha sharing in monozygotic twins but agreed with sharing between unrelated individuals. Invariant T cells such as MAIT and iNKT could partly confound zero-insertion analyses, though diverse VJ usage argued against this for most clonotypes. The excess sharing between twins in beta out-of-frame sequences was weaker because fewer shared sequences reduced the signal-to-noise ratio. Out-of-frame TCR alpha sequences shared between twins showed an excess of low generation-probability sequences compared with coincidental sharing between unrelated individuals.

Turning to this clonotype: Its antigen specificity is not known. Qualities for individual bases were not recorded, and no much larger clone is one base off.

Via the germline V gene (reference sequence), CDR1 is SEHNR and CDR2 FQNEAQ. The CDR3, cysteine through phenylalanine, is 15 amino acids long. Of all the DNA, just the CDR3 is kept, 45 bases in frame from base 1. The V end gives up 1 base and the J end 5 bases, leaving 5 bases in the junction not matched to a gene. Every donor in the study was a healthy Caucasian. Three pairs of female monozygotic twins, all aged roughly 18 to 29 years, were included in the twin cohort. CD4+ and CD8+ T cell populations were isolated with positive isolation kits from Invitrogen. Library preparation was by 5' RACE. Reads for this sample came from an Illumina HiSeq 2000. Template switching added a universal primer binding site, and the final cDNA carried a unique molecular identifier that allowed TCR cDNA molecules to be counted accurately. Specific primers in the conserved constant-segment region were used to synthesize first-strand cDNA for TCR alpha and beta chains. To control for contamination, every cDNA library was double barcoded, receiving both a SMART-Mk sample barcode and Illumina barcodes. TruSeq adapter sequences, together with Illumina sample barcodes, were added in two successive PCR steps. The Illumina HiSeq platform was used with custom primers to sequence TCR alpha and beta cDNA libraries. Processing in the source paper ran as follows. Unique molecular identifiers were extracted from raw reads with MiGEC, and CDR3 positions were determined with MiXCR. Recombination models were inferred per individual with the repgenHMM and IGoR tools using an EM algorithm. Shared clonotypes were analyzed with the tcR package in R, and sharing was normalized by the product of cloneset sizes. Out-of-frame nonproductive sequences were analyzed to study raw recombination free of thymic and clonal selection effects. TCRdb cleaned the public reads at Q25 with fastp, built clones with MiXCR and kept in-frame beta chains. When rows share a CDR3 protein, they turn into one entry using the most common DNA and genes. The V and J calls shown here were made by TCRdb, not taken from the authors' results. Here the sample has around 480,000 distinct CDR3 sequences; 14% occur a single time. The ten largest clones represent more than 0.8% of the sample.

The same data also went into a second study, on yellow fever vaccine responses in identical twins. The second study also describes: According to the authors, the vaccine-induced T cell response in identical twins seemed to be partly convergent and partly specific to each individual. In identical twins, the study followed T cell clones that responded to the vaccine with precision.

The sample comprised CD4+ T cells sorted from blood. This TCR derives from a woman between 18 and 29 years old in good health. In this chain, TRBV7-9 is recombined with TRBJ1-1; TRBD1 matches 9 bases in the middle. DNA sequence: TGTGCCAGCAGCTTAGGGACCGGACAGGGGACTGAAGCTTTCTTT. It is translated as CASSLGTGQGTEAFF.